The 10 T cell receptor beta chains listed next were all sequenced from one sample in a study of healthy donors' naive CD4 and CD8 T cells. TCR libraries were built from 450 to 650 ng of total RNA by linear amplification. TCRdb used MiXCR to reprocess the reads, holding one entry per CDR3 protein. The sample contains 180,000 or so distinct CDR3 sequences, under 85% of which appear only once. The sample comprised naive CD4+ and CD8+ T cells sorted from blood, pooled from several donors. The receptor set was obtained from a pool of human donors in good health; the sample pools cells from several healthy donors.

CDR3 loop: CSVEVGGGAYEQYF. The CDR3 DNA reads as TGCAGCGTTGAAGTTGGCGGGGGAGCCTACGAGCAGTACTTC. This chain joins TRBV29-1 and TRBJ2-7; the match to TRBD2 covers 7 bases. V was clipped by 1 base and J by 2 bases; unmatched bases: 5. The length of the CDR3 is 14 residues. From germline, CDR1 is SQVTM and CDR2 ANQGSEA.

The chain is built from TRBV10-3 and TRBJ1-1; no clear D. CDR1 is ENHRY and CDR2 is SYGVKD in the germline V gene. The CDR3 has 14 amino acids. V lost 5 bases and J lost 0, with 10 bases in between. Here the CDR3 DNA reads TGTGCCATCAGTCGGGGAGGTTTGAACACTGAAGCTTTCTTT. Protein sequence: CAISRGGLNTEAFF.

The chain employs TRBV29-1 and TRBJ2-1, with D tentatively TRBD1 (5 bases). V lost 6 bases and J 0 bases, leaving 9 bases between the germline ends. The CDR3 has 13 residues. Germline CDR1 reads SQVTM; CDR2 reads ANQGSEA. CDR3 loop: CSVATASYNEQFF. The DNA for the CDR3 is TGCAGCGTAGCGACAGCCTCCTACAATGAGCAGTTCTTC.

Written as DNA, the CDR3 is TGCAGCGTTTACGGGGGTGACTCCTACAATGAGCAGTTCTTC. It codes for CSVYGGDSYNEQFF. The chain combines TRBV29-1 with TRBJ2-1, with D possibly TRBD2 on 6 matching bases. Per germline, CDR1 SQVTM and CDR2 ANQGSEA. V lost 5 bases, J lost 0 bases, and 11 bases lay in between. The CDR3 has 14 residues.

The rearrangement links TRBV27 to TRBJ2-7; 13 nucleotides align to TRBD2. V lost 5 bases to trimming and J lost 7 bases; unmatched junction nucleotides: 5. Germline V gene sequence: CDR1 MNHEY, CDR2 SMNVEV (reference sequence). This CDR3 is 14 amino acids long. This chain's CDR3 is CASSRLAGGREQYF. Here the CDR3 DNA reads TGTGCCAGCAGTAGACTAGCGGGAGGACGGGAGCAGTACTTC.

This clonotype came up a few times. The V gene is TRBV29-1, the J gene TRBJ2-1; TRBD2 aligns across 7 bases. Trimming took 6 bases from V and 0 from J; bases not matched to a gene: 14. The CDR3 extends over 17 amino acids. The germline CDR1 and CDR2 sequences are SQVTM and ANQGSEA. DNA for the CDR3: TGCAGCGTGCCCGGAAGCGGGGCTGCTCTCTCCTACAATGAGCAGTTCTTC. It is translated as CSVPGSGAALSYNEQFF.

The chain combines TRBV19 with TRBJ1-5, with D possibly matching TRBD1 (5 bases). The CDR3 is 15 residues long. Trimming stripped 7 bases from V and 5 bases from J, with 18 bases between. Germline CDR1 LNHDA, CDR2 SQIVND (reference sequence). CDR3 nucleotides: TGTGCCAGTAACCCGTGGGGGAGGGGAGATCAGCCCCAGCATTTT. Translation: CASNPWGRGDQPQHF. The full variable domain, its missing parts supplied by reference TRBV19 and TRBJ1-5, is DGGITQSPKYLFRKEGQNVTLSCEQNLNHDAMYWYRQDPGQGLRLIYYSQIVNDFQKGDIAEGYSVSREKKESFPLTVTSAQKNPTAFYLCASNPWGRGDQPQHFGDGTRLSIL.

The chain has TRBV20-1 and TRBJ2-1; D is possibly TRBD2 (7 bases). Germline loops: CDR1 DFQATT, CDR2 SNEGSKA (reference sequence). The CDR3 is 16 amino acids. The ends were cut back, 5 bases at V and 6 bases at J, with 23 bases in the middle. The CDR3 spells CSAPRGGRGAGNEQFF. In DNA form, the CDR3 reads TGCAGTGCTCCGCGTGGGGGCCGGGGGGCGGGCAATGAGCAGTTCTTC.

The CDR3 DNA is TGCAGCGTTGACACCGTGCGAGAGACCCAGTACTTC. Amino acid sequence: CSVDTVRETQYF. This chain connects TRBV20-1 to TRBJ2-5; D is undetermined. Germline CDR1 reads DFQATT; CDR2 reads SNEGSKA (reference sequence). The CDR3 runs to 12 residues.

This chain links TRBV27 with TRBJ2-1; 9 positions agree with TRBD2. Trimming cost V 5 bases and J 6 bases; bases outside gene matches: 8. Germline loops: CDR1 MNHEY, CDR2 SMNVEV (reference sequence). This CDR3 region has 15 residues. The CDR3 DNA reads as TGTGCCAGCAGTGATAGCGGGAGTTTTGGCAATGAGCAGTTCTTC. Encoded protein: CASSDSGSFGNEQFF.